This entry concerns a single T cell receptor (beta chain). Its antigen is still unknown. Spanning March to December 2020, the positive PCR dates came before US Alpha, Beta and Delta variants. Trimming removed 4 bases from V and 7 bases from J; junction bases left unmatched: 3. Germline CDR1 reads SGHRS; CDR2 reads YFSETQ. The CDR3 consists of 14 residues. This entry belongs to a study of vaccination and CD4 T cells after COVID-19. Looking at the study overall: Investigators took post-vaccine samples a median 72 days after dose two, within a range of 14 to 241. Study outcomes and limitations: A relatively small number of convalescent patients were studied, and no early post-infection timepoints were included. With convalescent patients, a median roughly 87% of reactive clones emerged solely after vaccination.

TCRdb ran MiXCR on the PCR reads and lists one entry per CDR3 protein. Of about 18,000 distinct CDR3 sequences in the sample, less than 65% are singletons; the top ten hold 1.1%. The receptor comes from a human donor who had recovered from COVID-19. The material was CD4+ T cells from blood, obtained after SARS-CoV-2 vaccination. The chain recombines TRBV5-1 with TRBJ1-4; 11 nucleotides line up with TRBD1. The CDR3 region is CASSAGTGGEKLFF. Here the CDR3 DNA reads TGCGCCAGCAGCGCCGGGACAGGGGGTGAAAAACTGTTTTTT.